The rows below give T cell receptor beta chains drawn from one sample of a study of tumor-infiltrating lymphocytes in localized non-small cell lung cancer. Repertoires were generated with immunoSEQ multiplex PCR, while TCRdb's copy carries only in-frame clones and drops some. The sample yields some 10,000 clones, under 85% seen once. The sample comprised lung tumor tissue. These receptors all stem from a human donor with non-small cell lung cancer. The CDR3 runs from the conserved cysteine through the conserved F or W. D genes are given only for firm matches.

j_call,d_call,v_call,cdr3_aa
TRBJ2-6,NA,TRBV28,CASRGTLGIGGANVLTF
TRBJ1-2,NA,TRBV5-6,CASSFPGTLTLYGYTF
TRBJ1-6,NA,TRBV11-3,CASSSTPRDWRYNSPLHF
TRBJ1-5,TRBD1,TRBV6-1,CASSEDPTGGNQPQHF
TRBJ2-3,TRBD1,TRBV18,CASSYRQGVTTDTQYF
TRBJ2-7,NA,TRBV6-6,CASLSAGPSGEQYF
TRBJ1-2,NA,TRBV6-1,CASSGRRLDFYGYTF
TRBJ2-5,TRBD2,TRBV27,CASSLRSWGGATQETQYF
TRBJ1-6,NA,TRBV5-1,CASSWMTHYNSPLHF
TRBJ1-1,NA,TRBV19,CASSKGGPRQGWAEAFF
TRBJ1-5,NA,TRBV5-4,CASSSGVGQPQHF
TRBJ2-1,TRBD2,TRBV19,CASRRTSGSYNEQFF
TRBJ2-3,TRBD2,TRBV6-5,CASSNPGLAEDTQYF
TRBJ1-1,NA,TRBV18,CASSSDVNTEAFF
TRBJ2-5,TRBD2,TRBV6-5,CASSRLAGYQETQYF
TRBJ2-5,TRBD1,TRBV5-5,CASSLAGTGAGETQYF
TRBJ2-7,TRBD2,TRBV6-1,CASTQRTTSGGEQYF